Given below is one TCR beta chain in context. Its antigen is still unknown. Both 60 Vbeta primers and 13 Jbeta primers went into the PCR. Repertoires were generated with immunoSEQ multiplex PCR, while TCRdb's copy carries only in-frame clones and drops some. The repertoire table contains about 200,000 clones. These data originate in a study of cytomegalovirus exposure and HLA in healthy donors. For the study at large: Sequencing of approximately 190 million T cells in an earlier analysis found 100 million to 140 million unique TCR beta sequences. Findings of the study overall: What was likely a sequencing artifact was a cluster of highly shared sequence variants. The presence/absence work took it that sequencing depth was about the same across donors. Among the CMV-associated chains, a few were confirmed in vitro as specific for CMV antigens.

The CDR3 is 13 residues long. The V and J ends lost 6 bases and 5 bases, in that order; junction bases with no gene match: 4. Per the germline V gene, CDR1 is SNHLY and CDR2 is FYNNEI. V is TRBV2 and J is TRBJ1-1, with 9 bases identical to TRBD1. This clonotype was sampled from a girl between 2 and 10 years old in good health and CMV-seropositive. The sequenced sample was PBMCs. The CDR3 DNA sequence: TGTGCCAGCAGCGGGGACAGGGATACTGAAGCTTTCTTT. Residues: CASSGDRDTEAFF.